The 3 T cell receptor beta chains below all came from one sample that was sequenced in a study of monozygotic twins with inflammatory bowel disease. TCRdb re-called the 5' RACE reads and catalogs CDR3 proteins one per entry, DNA excluded. The table for this sample gives approximately 400,000 distinct CDR3 sequences. What was sequenced was blood. These receptors all come from a human donor with ulcerative colitis or Crohn's disease, or a healthy co-twin of an affected twin (not recorded which).

This chain joins TRBV29-1 and TRBJ1-4; TCRdb calls TRBD1, which cannot be checked without DNA. Germline V gene data show CDR1 as SQVTM and CDR2 as ANQGSEA. This CDR3 has 15 amino acids. CDR3 region: CSVEDGDRSNEKLFF.

CDR3: CASSRTGDGNQETQYF. This chain joins TRBV3-1 and TRBJ2-5; checking the TCRdb D call of TRBD1 is not possible without DNA. The CDR3 has 16 amino acids. Germline V gives CDR1 LGHDT, CDR2 YNNKEL (reference sequence).

The rearrangement uses TRBV6-2 or TRBV6-3 and TRBJ1-5. CDR1 MNHEY and CDR2 SVGEGT come from the germline V gene. The CDR3 loop spans 16 amino acids. The CDR3 spells CASSYVAGFRGWPQHF.